Presented here are 3 T cell receptor beta chains from one specimen sequenced in a study of regulatory T cells in long-lasting Graves disease. Time point here: newly diagnosed GD, antithyroid drugs for less than 3 months. PBMC-derived RNA was used for the TCR library. The TCR beta library used iRepertoire HTBI primers with Arm-PCR amplification of CDR3. TCRdb reprocessed the multiplex PCR reads via MiXCR and lists one record per CDR3 protein. The table records 200,000 to 250,000 distinct CDR3 sequences, around 21% of them present only once. This specimen was peripheral blood mononuclear cells (PBMCs), taken at new diagnosis, from a patient treated with antithyroid drugs. Every receptor here comes from a female donor with Graves disease.

This clonotype was counted many times. The V gene is TRBV7-2, the J gene TRBJ2-5, with 8 bases identical to TRBD1. Germline CDR1 and CDR2: SGHTA and FQGNSA. The CDR3 loop spans 14 amino acids. J gave up 5 bases and V 2 bases, and 4 bases lay outside the gene matches. Here the CDR3 reads CASSLQGARETQYF. The CDR3 bases are TGTGCCAGCAGCTTACAGGGGGCAAGGGAGACCCAGTACTTC.

This clonotype was detected many times. The V and J genes are TRBV7-2 and TRBJ1-6; TRBD1 is a possible D gene (5 bases). There are 15 residues in the CDR3. Per the germline V gene, CDR1 is SGHTA and CDR2 is FQGNSA. V lost 1 base to trimming and J lost 4 bases, with 8 bases between them. For the CDR3, the DNA is TGTGCCAGCAGCTTAGGTGCAGGGTATAATTCACCCCTCCACTTT. It yields the protein CASSLGAGYNSPLHF.

At least ten counts were recorded for this clonotype. The CDR3 is CASRESEKLFF. CDR3 coding DNA: TGTGCCAGCAGAGAGTCCGAAAAACTGTTTTTT. The rearrangement links TRBV2 to TRBJ1-4; D gene ambiguous. The V gene's germline CDR1 is SNHLY and CDR2 FYNNEI. The CDR3 is 11 residues long. Trimming took 6 bases from V and 8 from J, leaving 7 bases between them.